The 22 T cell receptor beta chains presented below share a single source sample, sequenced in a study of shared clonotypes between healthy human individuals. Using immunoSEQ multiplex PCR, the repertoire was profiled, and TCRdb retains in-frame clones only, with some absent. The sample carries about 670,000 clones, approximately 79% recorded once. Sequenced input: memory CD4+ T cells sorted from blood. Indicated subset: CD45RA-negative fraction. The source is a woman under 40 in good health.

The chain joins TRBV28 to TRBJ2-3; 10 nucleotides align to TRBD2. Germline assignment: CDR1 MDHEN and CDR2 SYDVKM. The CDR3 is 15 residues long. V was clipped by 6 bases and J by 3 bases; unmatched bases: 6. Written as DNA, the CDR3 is TGTGCCAGCAGGTCACTAGCGGGAAGAACAGATACGCAGTATTTT. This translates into CASRSLAGRTDTQYF.

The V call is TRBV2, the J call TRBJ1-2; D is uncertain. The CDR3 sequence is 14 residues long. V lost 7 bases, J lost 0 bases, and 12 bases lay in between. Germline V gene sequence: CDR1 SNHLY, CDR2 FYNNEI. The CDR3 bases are TGTGCCAGCAAATCGAACGTAGCTAACTATGGCTACACCTTC. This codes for CASKSNVANYGYTF.

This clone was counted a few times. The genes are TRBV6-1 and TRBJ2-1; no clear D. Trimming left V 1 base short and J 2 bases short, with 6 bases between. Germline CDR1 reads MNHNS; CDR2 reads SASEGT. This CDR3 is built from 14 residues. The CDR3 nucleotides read TGTGCCAGCAGTGAAGTAATAGCCTACAATGAGCAGTTCTTC. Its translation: CASSEVIAYNEQFF.

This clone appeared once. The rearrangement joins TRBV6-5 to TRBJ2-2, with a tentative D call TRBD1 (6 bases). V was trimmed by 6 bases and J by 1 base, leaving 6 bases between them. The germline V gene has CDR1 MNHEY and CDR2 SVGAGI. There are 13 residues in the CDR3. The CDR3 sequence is CASRDRNTGELFF. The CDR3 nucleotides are TGTGCCAGCAGGGACAGGAACACCGGGGAGCTGTTTTTT.

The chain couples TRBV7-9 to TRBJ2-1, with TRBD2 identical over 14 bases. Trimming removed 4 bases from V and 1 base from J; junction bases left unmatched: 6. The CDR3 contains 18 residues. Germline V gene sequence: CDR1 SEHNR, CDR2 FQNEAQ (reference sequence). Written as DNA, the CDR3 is TGTGCCAGCAGCTCCGAGGGACTAGCGGGAGTTTCCTACAATGAGCAGTTCTTC. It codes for CASSSEGLAGVSYNEQFF.

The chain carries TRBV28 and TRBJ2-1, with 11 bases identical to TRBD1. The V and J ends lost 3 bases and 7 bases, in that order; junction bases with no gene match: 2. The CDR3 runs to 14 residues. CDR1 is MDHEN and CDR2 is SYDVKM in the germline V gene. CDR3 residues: CASSLDRGRNEQFF. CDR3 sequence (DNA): TGTGCCAGCAGTTTGGACAGGGGGCGTAATGAGCAGTTCTTC.

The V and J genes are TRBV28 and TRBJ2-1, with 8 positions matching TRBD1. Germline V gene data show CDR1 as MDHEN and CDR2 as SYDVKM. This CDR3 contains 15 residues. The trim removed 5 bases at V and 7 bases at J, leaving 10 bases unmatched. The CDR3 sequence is CASSRPRTGSNEQFF. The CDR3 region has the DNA TGTGCCAGCAGTCGACCTCGGACAGGGAGTAATGAGCAGTTCTTC.

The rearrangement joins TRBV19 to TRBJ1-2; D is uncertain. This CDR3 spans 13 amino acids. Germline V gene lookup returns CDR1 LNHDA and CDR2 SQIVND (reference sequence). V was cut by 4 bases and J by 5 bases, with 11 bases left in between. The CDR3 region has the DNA TGTGCCAGTAGTACCCTAGACCTGTATGGCTACACCTTC. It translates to CASSTLDLYGYTF.

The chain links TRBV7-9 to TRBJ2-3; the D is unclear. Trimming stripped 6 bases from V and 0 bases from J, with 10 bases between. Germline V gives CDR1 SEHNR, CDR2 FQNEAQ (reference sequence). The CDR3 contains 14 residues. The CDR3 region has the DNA TGTGCCAGCAGACATGTTGGAAGCACAGATACGCAGTATTTT. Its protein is CASRHVGSTDTQYF. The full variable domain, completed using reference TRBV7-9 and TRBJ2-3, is DTGVSQNPRHKITKRGQNVTFRCDPISEHNRLYWYRQTLGQGPEFLTYFQNEAQLEKSRLLSDRFSAERPKGSFSTLEIQRTEQGDSAMYLCASRHVGSTDTQYFGPGTRLTVL.

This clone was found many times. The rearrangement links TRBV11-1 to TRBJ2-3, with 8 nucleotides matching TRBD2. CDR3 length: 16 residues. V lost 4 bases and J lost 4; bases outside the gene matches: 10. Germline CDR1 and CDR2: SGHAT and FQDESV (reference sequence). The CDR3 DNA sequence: TGTGCCAGCAGCTACTACTCCGGGAGGGAGGCAGATACGCAGTATTTT. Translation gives CASSYYSGREADTQYF. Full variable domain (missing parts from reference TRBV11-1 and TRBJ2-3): EAEVAQSPRYKITEKSQAVAFWCDPISGHATLYWYRQILGQGPELLVQFQDESVVDDSQLPKDRFSAERLKGVDSTLKIQPAELGDSAMYLCASSYYSGREADTQYFGPGTRLTVL.

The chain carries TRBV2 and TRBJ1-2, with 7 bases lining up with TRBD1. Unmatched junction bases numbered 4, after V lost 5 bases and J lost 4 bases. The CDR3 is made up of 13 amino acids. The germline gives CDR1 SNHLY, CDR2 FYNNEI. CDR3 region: CASSFDRAYGYTF. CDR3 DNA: TGTGCCAGCAGTTTCGACAGGGCCTATGGCTACACCTTC.

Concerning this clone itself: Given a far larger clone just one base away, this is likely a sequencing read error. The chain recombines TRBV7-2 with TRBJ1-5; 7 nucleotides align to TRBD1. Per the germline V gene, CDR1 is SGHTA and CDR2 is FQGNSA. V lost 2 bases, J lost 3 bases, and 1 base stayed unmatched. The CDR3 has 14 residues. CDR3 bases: TGTGCCAGCAGCTTAACAGGGGCCAATCAGCCCCAGCATTTT. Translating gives CASSLTGANQPQHF. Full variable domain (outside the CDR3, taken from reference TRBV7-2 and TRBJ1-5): GAGVSQSPSNKVTEKGKDVELRCDPISGHTALYWYRQSLGQGLEFLIYFQGNSAPDKSGLPSDRFSAERTGGSVSTLTIQRTQQEDSAVYLCASSLTGANQPQHFGDGTRLSIL.

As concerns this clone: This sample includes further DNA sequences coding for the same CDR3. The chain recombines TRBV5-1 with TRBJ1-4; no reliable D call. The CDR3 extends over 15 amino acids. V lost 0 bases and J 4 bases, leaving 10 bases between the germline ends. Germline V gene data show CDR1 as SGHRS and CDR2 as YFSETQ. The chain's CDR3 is CASSLGDRDNEKLFF. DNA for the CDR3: TGCGCCAGCAGCTTGGGGGATCGCGATAATGAAAAACTGTTTTTT.

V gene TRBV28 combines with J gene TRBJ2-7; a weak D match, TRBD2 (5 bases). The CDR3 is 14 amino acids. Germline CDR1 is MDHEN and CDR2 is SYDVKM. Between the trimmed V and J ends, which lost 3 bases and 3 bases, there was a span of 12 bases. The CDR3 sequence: CASSFGGSVYEQYF. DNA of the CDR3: TGTGCCAGCAGTTTCGGTGGGAGTGTCTACGAGCAGTACTTC.

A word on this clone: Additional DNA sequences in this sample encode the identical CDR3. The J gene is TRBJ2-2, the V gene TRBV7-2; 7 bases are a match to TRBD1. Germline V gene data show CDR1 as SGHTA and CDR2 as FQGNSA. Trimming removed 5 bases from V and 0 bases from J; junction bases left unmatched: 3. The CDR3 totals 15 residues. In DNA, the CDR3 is TGTGCCAGCAGCCTTCAGGGGGCGAACACCGGGGAGCTGTTTTTT. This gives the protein CASSLQGANTGELFF.

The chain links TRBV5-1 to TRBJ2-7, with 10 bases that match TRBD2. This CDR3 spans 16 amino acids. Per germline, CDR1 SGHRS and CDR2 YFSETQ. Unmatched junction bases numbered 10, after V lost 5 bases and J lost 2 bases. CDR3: CASSQKLAGVPYEQYF. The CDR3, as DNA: TGCGCCAGCAGTCAGAAGCTAGCGGGAGTGCCCTACGAGCAGTACTTC.

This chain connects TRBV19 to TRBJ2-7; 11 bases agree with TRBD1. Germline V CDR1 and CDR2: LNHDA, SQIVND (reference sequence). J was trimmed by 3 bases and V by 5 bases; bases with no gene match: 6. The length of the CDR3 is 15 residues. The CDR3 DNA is TGTGCCAGTAGTGTCGGGACAGGGGGTTTCTACGAGCAGTACTTC. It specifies CASSVGTGGFYEQYF.

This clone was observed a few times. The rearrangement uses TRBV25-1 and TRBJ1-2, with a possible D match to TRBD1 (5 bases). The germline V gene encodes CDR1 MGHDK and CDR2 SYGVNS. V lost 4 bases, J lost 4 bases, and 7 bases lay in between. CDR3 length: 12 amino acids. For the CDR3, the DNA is TGTGCCAGCAGTGCCCAGGGCTATGGCTACACCTTC. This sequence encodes CASSAQGYGYTF.

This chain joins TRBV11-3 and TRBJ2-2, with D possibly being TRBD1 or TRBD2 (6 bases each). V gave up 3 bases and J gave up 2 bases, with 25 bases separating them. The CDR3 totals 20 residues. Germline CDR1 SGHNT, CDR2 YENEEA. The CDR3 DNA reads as TGTGCCAGCAGCTTGAGGGGGGCGCCAATCCCTTTTATTAACACCGGGGAGCTGTTTTTT. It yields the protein CASSLRGAPIPFINTGELFF.

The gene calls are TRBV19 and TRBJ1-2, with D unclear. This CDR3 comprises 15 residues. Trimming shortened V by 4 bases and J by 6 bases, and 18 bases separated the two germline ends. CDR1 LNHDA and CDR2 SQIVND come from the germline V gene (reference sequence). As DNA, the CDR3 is TGTGCCAGTAGTACAATCGGTCTGCGCATGGATGGCTACACCTTC. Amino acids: CASSTIGLRMDGYTF.

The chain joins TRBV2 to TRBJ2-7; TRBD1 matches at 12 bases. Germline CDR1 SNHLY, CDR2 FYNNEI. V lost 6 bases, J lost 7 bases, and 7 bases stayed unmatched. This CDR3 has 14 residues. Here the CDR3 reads CASRPGQGAWEQYF. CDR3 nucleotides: TGTGCCAGCAGACCGGGACAGGGGGCGTGGGAGCAGTACTTC.

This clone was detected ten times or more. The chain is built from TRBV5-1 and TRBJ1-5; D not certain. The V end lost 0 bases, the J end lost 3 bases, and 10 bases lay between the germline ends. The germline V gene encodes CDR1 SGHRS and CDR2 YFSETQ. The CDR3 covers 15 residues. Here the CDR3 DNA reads TGCGCCAGCAGCTTGGCCGGGAACCCCAATCAGCCCCAGCATTTT. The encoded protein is CASSLAGNPNQPQHF.